The clone carrying this T cell receptor beta chain was seen at least ten times. Its antigen remains unidentified. This sample is drawn from a study of CD8 T cells in ankylosing spondylitis. Quantitative 5'-RACE with molecular barcodes generated TCR beta libraries. TCRdb used MiXCR to reprocess the 5' RACE reads, holding one entry per CDR3 protein. Seen here are about 340,000 distinct CDR3 sequences, around 7.6% observed once, and the top ten hold more than 12%. Findings and limits, study-wide: Within ankylosing spondylitis blood, a TCR beta motif made up of eight highly homologous variants appeared to be characteristic. Reportedly, significant enrichment of disease-linked clones occurred in matched ankylosing spondylitis synovial fluid. Both synovial fluid and blood in reactive arthritis had previously been reported to carry some motif variants.

The V gene end was trimmed by 0 bases and the J gene end by 7 bases; junction bases not matched to a gene: 7. This CDR3 is 15 amino acids long. The clonotype was recovered from a male donor with ankylosing spondylitis. The sample consisted of blood, either unsorted or a sorted T cell fraction (not recorded which). The chain couples TRBV12-3 or TRBV12-4 to TRBJ1-2; TRBD1 agrees at 8 bases. Here the CDR3 reads CASSLAFQGAGGYTF. The CDR3 DNA follows: TGTGCCAGCAGTTTAGCGTTTCAGGGGGCTGGTGGCTACACCTTC.